The source of this T cell receptor beta chain is a study of shared clonotypes between healthy human individuals. The CDR3 covers 16 residues. Unmatched junction bases numbered 9, after V lost 4 bases and J lost 3 bases. Germline V gene lookup returns CDR1 SGDLS and CDR2 YYNGEE. Deep was the level used in running the assay. In the original processing: ImmunoSEQ output held junction-only sequences without quality scores, so filtering differed. TCRdb keeps only in-frame clones here, not all; method: immunoSEQ multiplex PCR. V, J and clone size derive from that table, while D and trimming were established from the DNA sequence. The sample lists a few million clones, approximately 93% seen once, with 0.35% to 0.5% in the top ten. CD4+ cells yielded CD45RA+ naive and CD45RA-negative memory subsets. A note on this clone: Its antigen remains unknown.

Findings of the study overall: Memory subsets generally showed lower estimated richness than naive subsets.

The rearrangement links TRBV9 to TRBJ2-3, with 9 bases matching TRBD2. The source is a man younger than 30 in good health. Some clones in this sample may be carry-over from other donors' samples. Sample: naive CD4+ T cells from PBMCs. Specified subset: CD45RA+ positively selected. The chain's CDR3 is CASSSRTSARTDTQYF. CDR3 sequence (DNA): TGTGCCAGCAGCTCGAGGACTAGCGCACGTACAGATACGCAGTATTTT.